These 18 T cell receptor beta chains were sequenced from one sample in a study of cytomegalovirus exposure and HLA in healthy donors. Sequencing used immunoSEQ multiplex PCR; TCRdb keeps in-frame clones, though not all of them. The table includes about 150,000 clones, roughly 90% detected once. The specimen sequenced was PBMCs. The source of these receptors is a man aged 18 to 35 in good health and CMV-seropositive.

The chain combines TRBV11-2 with TRBJ1-2; TRBD1 agrees at 7 bases. Trimming cost V 5 bases and J 0 bases; bases outside gene matches: 6. Per germline, CDR1 SGHAT and CDR2 FQNNGV. There are 15 residues in the CDR3. The CDR3 DNA reads TGTGCCAGCAGCGATTACAGGGGACCTAACTATGGCTACACCTTC. It yields the protein CASSDYRGPNYGYTF.

V usage is TRBV4-1 and J usage is TRBJ1-4; no firm D call. The CDR3 contains 15 residues. V lost 0 bases and J lost 3, with 8 bases in between. The germline V gene has CDR1 MGHRA and CDR2 YSYEKL. CDR3 amino acids: CASSQEMGANEKLFF. The CDR3 nucleotides read TGCGCCAGCAGCCAAGAAATGGGAGCTAATGAAAAACTGTTTTTT.

The table lists this clone with a count of one. V gene TRBV6-6 combines with J gene TRBJ2-2; D is perhaps TRBD2 (5 bases). The CDR3 is made up of 14 amino acids. Trimming stripped 4 bases from V and 6 bases from J, with 12 bases between. CDR1 is MNHNY and CDR2 is SVGAGI in the germline V gene (reference sequence). In DNA form, the CDR3 reads TGTGCCAGCAGTTTAGCGTTAGAAGCCGGGGAGCTGTTTTTT. Translating it yields CASSLALEAGELFF.

A single count supports this clone. The chain is built from TRBV6-5 and TRBJ1-2; D ambiguous. The CDR3 has 11 amino acids. Looked up from germline, CDR1 is MNHEY and CDR2 is SVGAGI. V was cut by 8 bases and J by 4 bases, with 8 bases left in between. CDR3 residues: CASGGSYGYTF. The CDR3 nucleotides are TGTGCCAGCGGAGGTTCCTATGGCTACACCTTC.

The chain carries TRBV14 and TRBJ2-2; 13 bases line up with TRBD2. With V trimmed by 6 bases and J by 6 bases, 7 bases remained unmatched. Germline CDR1 is SGHDN and CDR2 is FVKESK. The CDR3 is 16 residues long. The CDR3 coding sequence is TGTGCCAGCAGACCCGGCGGACTAGCGGGAGCCGGGGAGCTGTTTTTT. Translation gives CASRPGGLAGAGELFF.

This chain joins TRBV18 and TRBJ2-2; D is ambiguous. The CDR3 runs to 14 residues. Germline CDR1 is KGHSH and CDR2 is LQKENI. The V and J ends lost 3 bases and 6 bases respectively, with 11 bases between them. The CDR3 DNA sequence: TGTGCCAGCTCACCGGAGAGCCTCCCCGGGGAGCTGTTTTTT. The encoded protein is CASSPESLPGELFF.

Only a few counts were recorded for this clone. The genes are TRBV9 and TRBJ1-2; D uncertain. CDR1 SGDLS and CDR2 YYNGEE come from the germline V gene. The germline V and J ends were trimmed by 0 bases and 12 bases, with 18 bases remaining between them. The CDR3 sequence is 14 residues long. The CDR3, as DNA: TGTGCCAGCAGCGTAGTTAGCAGCCCGAATCCGGACACCTTC. Its protein product is CASSVVSSPNPDTF.

This rearrangement joins TRBV6-5 to TRBJ2-3, with 7 bases fitting TRBD2. Germline CDR1 reads MNHEY; CDR2 reads SVGAGI. The CDR3 length is 13 residues. V was clipped by 8 bases and J by 1 base; unmatched bases: 3. DNA of the CDR3: TGTGCCAGCGGTACTAGCGGCACAGATACGCAGTATTTT. Amino acids: CASGTSGTDTQYF.

The chain is built from TRBV13 and TRBJ1-2, with 7 positions matching TRBD1. Germline-derived CDR1 and CDR2 are PRHDT and FYEKMQ (reference sequence). This CDR3 has 14 amino acids. J lost 7 bases, V lost 0 bases, and 5 bases had no gene match. The CDR3 bases are TGTGCCAGCAGCTTAGGCAGGACAGGCCCTGGCTACACCTTC. Translated: CASSLGRTGPGYTF.

The rearrangement uses TRBV11-2 and TRBJ1-1; D unclear. The CDR3 is 14 residues long. With 6 bases removed from V and 3 bases from J, the gap between germline ends came to 14 bases. The V gene's germline CDR1 is SGHAT and CDR2 FQNNGV. The CDR3 DNA is TGTGCCAGCAGTCCCCGGCGACGGGACACTGAAGCTTTCTTT. Residues: CASSPRRRDTEAFF.

The CDR3 DNA follows: TGCGCCAGCAGCTTAACAGGGGATATGGGGATCACTGAAGCTTTCTTT. Amino acids: CASSLTGDMGITEAFF. V is TRBV5-1 and J is TRBJ1-1, with 7 bases fitting TRBD1. There are 16 residues in the CDR3. V lost 2 bases, J lost 4 bases, and 11 bases stayed unmatched. Germline V gives CDR1 SGHRS, CDR2 YFSETQ.

The chain links TRBV6-1 to TRBJ2-1; 11 bases fit TRBD2. The CDR3 loop spans 14 amino acids. Germline CDR1 and CDR2: MNHNS and SASEGT. Trimming at V came to 6 bases and at J to 6 bases, leaving 4 bases not matched to a gene. The CDR3 loop reads CASRIAGGLNEQFF. The CDR3 DNA follows: TGTGCCAGCAGAATAGCGGGGGGGCTCAATGAGCAGTTCTTC.

The J gene is TRBJ2-5, the V gene TRBV16; D gene unclear. V gave up 1 base and J gave up 2 bases, with 8 bases separating them. The CDR3 has 14 amino acids. Germline V gene lookup returns CDR1 KGHSY and CDR2 FQNENV. CDR3 bases: TGTGCCAGCAGCCAATTGTCCAGGCAAGAGACCCAGTACTTC. Its protein is CASSQLSRQETQYF.

The CDR3 is CASSSRLAGELFF. The CDR3 nucleotides are TGTGCCAGCAGCTCGCGACTGGCCGGGGAGCTGTTTTTT. The chain is built from TRBV7-2 and TRBJ2-2; D gene unclear. Deletions cut 4 bases from V and 6 bases from J, with 9 bases between. The CDR3 runs to 13 residues. The germline V gene encodes CDR1 SGHTA and CDR2 FQGNSA.

The rearrangement uses TRBV18 and TRBJ2-7; the D is unclear. The germline V gene has CDR1 KGHSH and CDR2 LQKENI. CDR3 size: 15 residues. Trimming removed 0 bases from V and 2 bases from J, with 11 bases in between. CDR3 nucleotide sequence: TGTGCCAGCTCACCACCCTTAACTACAACCTACGAGCAGTACTTC. Amino acids: CASSPPLTTTYEQYF.

The rearrangement joins TRBV6-5 to TRBJ2-2; 8 positions match TRBD2. Germline V gene data show CDR1 as MNHEY and CDR2 as SVGAGI. Trimming removed 7 bases from V and 0 bases from J; junction bases left unmatched: 4. This CDR3 is 15 amino acids long. The CDR3 loop reads CASTASGSNTGELFF. The CDR3 coding sequence is TGTGCCAGCACTGCTAGCGGGTCGAACACCGGGGAGCTGTTTTTT.

The chain is built from TRBV5-4 and TRBJ1-2; weak D call: TRBD1 (6 bases). The V end was cut by 6 bases, the J end by 5 bases, with 17 bases between. Germline CDR1 reads SGHNT; CDR2 reads YYREEE (reference sequence). The CDR3 length is 14 residues. The CDR3 sequence is CASTLSGARYGYTF. CDR3 DNA: TGTGCCAGCACCCTCTCAGGGGCTAGGTATGGCTACACCTTC.

This chain connects TRBV25-1 to TRBJ1-2, with 9 bases identical to TRBD1. Germline V gives CDR1 MGHDK, CDR2 SYGVNS. CDR3 length equals 15 residues. V gave up 7 bases and J gave up 6 bases; unmatched junction bases: 12. CDR3 DNA: TGTGCCAGCATAGGGACAGGGACGTTGGGAAATGGCTACACCTTC. It is translated as CASIGTGTLGNGYTF.